This TCR beta chain was sequenced during a study of cytomegalovirus exposure and HLA in healthy donors. Trimming pared 7 bases from V and 2 bases from J, leaving 11 bases between. The CDR3 runs 13 residues. Looked up from germline, CDR1 is SGDLS and CDR2 is YYNGEE. Concerning this clone: Its antigen is not identified.

Each donor's status was that of a healthy bone marrow donor. Nominally healthy donors provided the samples, though records likely missed some immune exposures. General study findings and limits: Donors were assumed by presence/absence analyses to have roughly uniform sequencing depth.

13 Jbeta primers and 60 Vbeta primers were used for the PCR. The data were produced by immunoSEQ multiplex PCR, yet TCRdb's version contains in-frame clones alone and is incomplete. The sample yields 130,000 to 150,000 clones, over 65% seen once. Sequenced material: PBMCs. The gene calls are TRBV9 and TRBJ2-3; no reliable D call. The receptor was derived from a female donor in good health and CMV-seronegative. The CDR3 DNA is TGTGCCAGCGGCCCAACCCCCACAGATACGCAGTATTTT. Translated: CASGPTPTDTQYF.